These T cell receptor beta chains were read from a single sample in a study of spatial heterogeneity in lung cancer. MiXCR, run by TCRdb on the 5' RACE reads, gives a single entry per CDR3 protein. The data contain about 18,000 distinct CDR3 sequences, about 8.9% of them singletons. Here the sequenced sample was PBMCs, taken at follow-up. The receptors shown here come from a male donor with early-stage non-small cell lung cancer. Each CDR3 is given with its conserved first and last residue. D genes are given only for firm matches. The size field is filled for only some rows; it gives once, few, many or a size class.

d_call	clone_size	j_call	v_call	cdr3_aa	cdr3_nt
-	-	TRBJ2-3	TRBV7-7	CASSQQGGTDTQYF	TGTGCCAGCAGCCAGCAGGGGGGAACAGATACGCAGTATTTT
TRBD1	-	TRBJ1-2	TRBV2	CASTETGDYGYTF	TGTGCCAGCACCGAGACAGGGGACTATGGCTACACCTTC
-	-	TRBJ2-2	TRBV6-1	CASPSPGTNTGELFF	TGTGCCAGCCCTAGTCCGGGCACGAACACCGGGGAGCTGTTTTTT
TRBD2	many	TRBJ2-2	TRBV5-1	CASTPGGRTGELFF	TGCGCCAGCACCCCGGGGGGAAGGACCGGGGAGCTGTTTTTT
-	many	TRBJ1-5	TRBV6-6	CASFRGDQPQHF	TGTGCCAGCTTTAGGGGCGATCAGCCCCAGCATTTT
-	few	TRBJ1-1	TRBV14	CASSRSGTEAFF	TGTGCCAGCAGCCGTTCGGGGACTGAAGCTTTCTTT
-	-	TRBJ2-5	TRBV6-2/TRBV6-3	CASSYTQETQYF	TGTGCCAGCAGTTACACGCAAGAGACCCAGTACTTC
TRBD1	many	TRBJ1-2	TRBV7-8	CASSARQGEGGYTF	TGTGCCAGCAGCGCCAGACAGGGTGAAGGTGGCTACACCTTC
TRBD2	many	TRBJ2-7	TRBV4-1	CASSQPGLAGSRGYEQYF	TGCGCCAGCAGCCAACCAGGACTAGCGGGGAGCCGCGGGTACGAGCAGTACTTC
TRBD2	many	TRBJ2-3	TRBV3-1	CASSPASGRGGTDTQYF	TGTGCCAGCAGCCCAGCTAGCGGGAGGGGGGGCACAGATACGCAGTATTTT
TRBD2	few	TRBJ2-3	TRBV3-1	CASSQDLASGTDTQYF	TGTGCCAGCAGCCAAGATCTGGCTAGCGGTACAGATACGCAGTATTTT
TRBD2	many	TRBJ2-1	TRBV7-2	CASSLDSGRAYNEQFF	TGTGCCAGCAGCTTAGACAGCGGGAGGGCCTACAATGAGCAGTTCTTC
-	medium-sized	TRBJ1-5	TRBV6-2/TRBV6-3	CASTNGGFQPQHF	TGTGCCAGCACCAACGGAGGGTTTCAGCCCCAGCATTTT
TRBD1	many	TRBJ1-2	TRBV28	CASRLQGGRNYGYTF	TGTGCCAGCAGACTCCAGGGGGGCCGGAACTATGGCTACACCTTC
-	many	TRBJ2-5	TRBV5-6	CASSLGGGEYF	TGTGCCAGCAGCTTGGGAGGGGGAGAGTACTTC
-	many	TRBJ1-1	TRBV18	CASSPSRLDTEAFF	TGTGCCAGCTCACCAAGCAGGTTGGACACTGAAGCTTTCTTT
-	many	TRBJ2-2	TRBV11-3	CASSSAGRTGELFF	TGTGCCAGCAGCTCGGCGGGGAGAACCGGGGAGCTGTTTTTT
TRBD1	-	TRBJ1-3	TRBV12-3/TRBV12-4	CASRGQGDSGNTIYF	TGTGCCAGCAGGGGACAGGGGGACTCTGGAAACACCATATATTTT
-	many	TRBJ1-2	TRBV7-9	CASSLGKVSGYTF	TGTGCCAGCAGCTTGGGGAAGGTTTCCGGCTACACCTTC
-	many	TRBJ1-2	TRBV19	CASSIAAVVGYTF	TGTGCCAGTAGTATAGCGGCGGTAGTGGGCTACACCTTC
TRBD1	-	TRBJ2-3	TRBV12-3/TRBV12-4	CASSSPWTGDRTDTQYF	TGTGCCAGCAGTTCTCCGTGGACAGGGGACCGCACAGATACGCAGTATTTT
TRBD2	-	TRBJ2-3	TRBV7-9	CASSSLASGGHSYTDTQYF	TGTGCCAGCAGCTCGCTTGCTAGCGGGGGGCACTCCTACACAGATACGCAGTATTTT
-	few	TRBJ2-7	TRBV6-1	CASSEVRVTGTYEQYF	TGTGCCAGCAGTGAAGTAAGGGTTACAGGGACCTACGAGCAGTACTTC
TRBD2	many	TRBJ2-1	TRBV28	CASSSPSGSYNEQFF	TGTGCCAGCAGTTCTCCTAGCGGTTCCTACAATGAGCAGTTCTTC
TRBD1	many	TRBJ2-5	TRBV9	CASSGNRGETQYF	TGTGCCAGCAGCGGGAACAGGGGTGAGACCCAGTACTTC
TRBD1	many	TRBJ1-1	TRBV6-6	CASRRGTGEEAFF	TGTGCCAGCAGGCGAGGGACAGGGGAGGAAGCTTTCTTT
TRBD1	many	TRBJ2-3	TRBV7-9	CASSSTDRGVMFDTQYF	TGTGCCAGCAGCTCCACCGACAGGGGGGTCATGTTTGATACGCAGTATTTT
TRBD2	many	TRBJ2-5	TRBV5-1	CASTSGGPQETQYF	TGCGCCAGCACCAGCGGGGGGCCTCAAGAGACCCAGTACTTC
-	many	TRBJ2-5	TRBV7-7	CASSGTGGLETQYF	TGTGCCAGCAGCGGCACGGGGGGCTTGGAGACCCAGTACTTC
-	many	TRBJ2-7	TRBV5-1	CASSLPADEQYF	TGCGCCAGCAGCTTGCCGGCGGACGAGCAGTACTTC
-	many	TRBJ2-3	TRBV5-1	CASVRGLSDTDTQYF	TGCGCCAGCGTCAGGGGACTAAGTGACACAGATACGCAGTATTTT
-	many	TRBJ1-4	TRBV13	CASIKKGGTNEKLFF	TGTGCCAGCATCAAGAAAGGGGGGACTAATGAAAAACTGTTTTTT
TRBD1	many	TRBJ2-6	TRBV28	CASSFFGRWTGNSGANVLTF	TGTGCCAGCAGCTTTTTTGGGAGGTGGACAGGGAACTCTGGGGCCAACGTCCTGACTTTC
-	many	TRBJ2-7	TRBV7-2	CASSLSLVASYEQYF	TGTGCCAGCAGCCTTAGCCTGGTCGCTAGTTACGAGCAGTACTTC
-	many	TRBJ1-2	TRBV5-6	CASSLRLAFNGYTF	TGTGCCAGCAGCTTGCGGCTAGCTTTTAATGGCTACACCTTC
-	-	TRBJ2-5	TRBV9	CASGGALRPETQYF	TGTGCCAGCGGGGGGGCCCTCCGTCCAGAGACCCAGTACTTC
TRBD1	many	TRBJ1-1	TRBV28	CASSLNQGGGEAFF	TGTGCCAGCAGTTTAAATCAGGGGGGTGGTGAAGCTTTCTTT
TRBD1	many	TRBJ2-1	TRBV29-1	CSARSRGLDEQFF	TGCAGCGCCAGAAGTAGGGGGCTAGATGAGCAGTTCTTC
-	many	TRBJ1-4	TRBV3-1	CASSQTPGGWEKLFF	TGTGCCAGCAGCCAAACCCCCGGGGGTTGGGAAAAACTGTTTTTT
-	many	TRBJ2-1	TRBV27	CASRLRSNYNEQFF	TGTGCCAGCAGGTTAAGGTCTAATTACAATGAGCAGTTCTTC
TRBD1	few	TRBJ1-5	TRBV4-1	CASSQDQGGGQPQHF	TGCGCCAGCAGCCAAGATCAGGGGGGTGGGCAGCCCCAGCATTTT
-	-	TRBJ2-3	TRBV20-1	CSASRGAWGHSSTDTQYF	TGCAGTGCTAGTAGGGGAGCGTGGGGGCATTCTAGCACAGATACGCAGTATTTT
TRBD2	many	TRBJ2-7	TRBV3-1	CASSPLAGTYEQYF	TGTGCCAGCAGCCCCCTAGCGGGAACCTACGAGCAGTACTTC
TRBD2	many	TRBJ2-7	TRBV20-1	CSARRGGSGAYEQYF	TGCAGTGCCCGCCGAGGGGGTAGCGGGGCTTACGAGCAGTACTTC